This T cell receptor (beta chain) originates from a study of T cells after yellow fever vaccination. The study's findings and limits: One caveat is that FACS-sorted repertoires could contain abundant clonotypes contaminating from the bulk population.

Using its own MiXCR run on the 5' RACE reads, TCRdb lists one record per CDR3 protein. The table has 300,000 to 400,000 distinct CDR3 sequences, under 5% seen once. About this clonotype: The antigen remains undetermined.

The ends were cut back, 3 bases at V and 3 bases at J, with 5 bases in the middle. CDR1 and CDR2 from the germline V gene are DFQATT and SNEGSKA (reference sequence). The CDR3 covers 12 residues. The starting material was PBMCs, obtained 5 days after the yellow fever booster vaccination. The receptor comes from a man between 18 and 35 years old who received the YFV17D yellow fever vaccine. The chain has TRBV20-1 and TRBJ2-2; D uncertain. CDR3 DNA: TGCAGTGCTAGTACAGACACCGGGGAGCTGTTTTTT. Residues: CSASTDTGELFF.